The rows below give T cell receptor beta chains drawn from one sample of a study of cytomegalovirus exposure and HLA in healthy donors. Measured with immunoSEQ multiplex PCR; TCRdb has only the in-frame clones, and not every one. This sample has about 50,000 clones, with roughly 92% found just once. Sequencing was carried out using PBMCs. The receptors were gathered from a man between 18 and 29 years old in good health and CMV-seronegative. CDR3s include the opening cysteine and the closing phenylalanine or tryptophan. The D gene is left open where the match is weak.

j_gene,d_gene,v_gene,CDR3aa,CDR3nt
TRBJ1-3,-,TRBV14,CASSQALQSSGNTIYF,TGTGCCAGCAGCCAAGCCCTACAGAGCTCTGGAAACACCATATATTTT
TRBJ2-1,TRBD2,TRBV10-2,CASTSGAPNEQFF,TGCGCCTCGACTAGCGGGGCGCCCAATGAGCAGTTCTTC
TRBJ1-5,TRBD1,TRBV19,CASQQGPGVPQHF,TGTGCCAGCCAACAGGGGCCCGGGGTGCCCCAGCATTTT
TRBJ2-1,TRBD2,TRBV6-5,CASRLREGPYNEQFF,TGTGCCAGCAGACTCCGGGAGGGCCCCTACAATGAGCAGTTCTTC
TRBJ2-7,TRBD2,TRBV28,CASSGGGGGYEQYF,TGTGCCAGCAGCGGGGGGGGAGGTGGCTACGAGCAGTACTTC
TRBJ2-1,TRBD2,TRBV5-6,CASSLPSGRALDEQFF,TGTGCCAGCAGCCTCCCTAGCGGGAGGGCCTTAGATGAGCAGTTCTTC
TRBJ2-7,TRBD1,TRBV11-2,CASSSPFRDRGLYEQYF,TGTGCCAGCAGCTCCCCATTCCGGGACAGGGGCCTTTACGAGCAGTACTTC
TRBJ2-5,TRBD2,TRBV9,CASSVGSRGTSPRETQYF,TGTGCCAGCAGCGTAGGATCGCGAGGGACTAGCCCTCGAGAGACCCAGTACTTC
TRBJ2-7,TRBD2,TRBV6-1,CASRGLGGRAYEQYF,TGTGCCAGCAGGGGACTTGGCGGGAGGGCTTACGAGCAGTACTTC
TRBJ2-3,TRBD2,TRBV10-3,CAISALAGGTDTQYF,TGTGCCATCAGTGCCCTAGCGGGAGGAACAGATACGCAGTATTTT